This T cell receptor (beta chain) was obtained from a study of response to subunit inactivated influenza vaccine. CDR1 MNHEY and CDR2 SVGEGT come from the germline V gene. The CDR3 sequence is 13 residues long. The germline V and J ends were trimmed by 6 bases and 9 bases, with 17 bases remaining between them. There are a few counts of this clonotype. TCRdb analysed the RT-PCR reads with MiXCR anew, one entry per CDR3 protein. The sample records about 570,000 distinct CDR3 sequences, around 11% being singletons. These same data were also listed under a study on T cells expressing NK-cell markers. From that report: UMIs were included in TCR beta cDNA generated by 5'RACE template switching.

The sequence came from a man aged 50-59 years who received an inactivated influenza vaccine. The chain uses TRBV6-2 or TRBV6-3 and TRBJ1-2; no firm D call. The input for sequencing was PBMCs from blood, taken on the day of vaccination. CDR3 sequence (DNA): TGTGCCAGCAGAAAAGGACCCGGAGGAAGCTACACCTTC. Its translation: CASRKGPGGSYTF.